Below, 9 T cell receptor beta chains from the same sample are listed, as sequenced in a study of blood T cell repertoires in COVID-19. The method was immunoSEQ multiplex PCR; TCRdb's version includes in-frame clones alone and lacks a portion of them. Among around 300,000 clones listed, roughly nine tenths were seen once. Sequenced: PBMCs or T cells enriched from blood (not recorded which). The receptors originated from a woman aged 25 to 39 who had recovered from COVID-19.

This clone was observed a single time. The same CDR3 can be traced to other DNA sequences in this sample. The chain carries TRBV18 and TRBJ2-3; the match to TRBD2 covers 11 bases. The V gene's germline CDR1 is KGHSH and CDR2 LQKENI. V was pared by 1 base and J by 3 bases, with 0 bases of the junction left unmatched. The CDR3 sequence is 15 residues long. CDR3 bases: TGTGCCAGCTCACCACTAGCGGGAGGGACAGATACGCAGTATTTT. This codes for CASSPLAGGTDTQYF.

The chain uses TRBV30 and TRBJ1-2; 8 positions match TRBD1. This CDR3 has 14 amino acids. Germline V gene lookup returns CDR1 GTSNPN and CDR2 SVGIG (reference sequence). V was pared by 1 base and J by 4 bases, with 5 bases of the junction left unmatched. The CDR3 nucleotides read TGTGCCTGGAGTGCGACAGGGGAGGGCTATGGCTACACCTTC. It is translated as CAWSATGEGYGYTF.

The chain combines TRBV4-1 with TRBJ2-1; TRBD2 matches at 10 bases. J lost 7 bases, V lost 4 bases, and 13 bases had no gene match. The CDR3 runs 17 residues. Germline assignment: CDR1 MGHRA and CDR2 YSYEKL. In nucleotides, the CDR3 is TGCGCCAGCAGCCCGCCCATGGGAGCGGGAGGGTGGAATGAGCAGTTCTTC. Encoded protein: CASSPPMGAGGWNEQFF.

This sequence joins TRBV5-4 and TRBJ2-2, with 7 positions matching TRBD1. The trim removed 2 bases at V and 3 bases at J, leaving 7 bases unmatched. The CDR3 runs 16 residues. Germline V gene data show CDR1 as SGHNT and CDR2 as YYREEE (reference sequence). The CDR3 nucleotides are TGTGCCAGCAGCTTTTCCGAGGGGGCGGACACCGGGGAGCTGTTTTTT. This translates into CASSFSEGADTGELFF.

The V call is TRBV4-2, the J call TRBJ1-1; TRBD1 is a possible D gene (5 bases). There are 15 residues in the CDR3. The V and J ends lost 2 bases and 4 bases respectively, with 14 bases between them. CDR1 is LGHNA, CDR2 YNFKEQ, per germline. This CDR3 is CASSQRRDSGTEAFF. The CDR3 nucleotides are TGTGCCAGCAGCCAACGCCGGGACTCGGGCACTGAAGCTTTCTTT.

The V gene is TRBV19, the J gene TRBJ2-1, with a possible D match to TRBD1 (5 bases). V dropped 6 bases and J dropped 6 bases, with 15 bases sitting between them. CDR1 LNHDA and CDR2 SQIVND come from the germline V gene (reference sequence). The CDR3 extends over 14 amino acids. The CDR3 region is CASSPRVGSNEQFF. CDR3 in DNA: TGTGCCAGTAGCCCCAGGGTGGGTTCCAATGAGCAGTTCTTC.

The chain uses TRBV18 and TRBJ1-5; 9 nucleotides line up with TRBD1. CDR1 and CDR2 from the germline V gene are KGHSH and LQKENI. The CDR3 is made up of 14 amino acids. J gave up 6 bases and V 6 bases, and 6 bases lay outside the gene matches. CDR3 DNA: TGTGCCAGCTCCTCCGGGACAGGGCCTCAGCCCCAGCATTTT. This translates into CASSSGTGPQPQHF. The variable domain in full, completed from reference TRBV18 and TRBJ1-5, reads NAGVMQNPRHLVRRRGQEARLRCSPMKGHSHVYWYRQLPEEGLKFMVYLQKENIIDESGMPKERFSAEFPKEGPSILRIQQVVRGDSAAYFCASSSGTGPQPQHFGDGTRLSIL.

The rearrangement links TRBV7-2 to TRBJ2-7; a possible D gene is TRBD1 (7 bases). The CDR3 totals 15 residues. The V end was cut by 2 bases, the J end by 3 bases, with 14 bases between. The V gene's germline CDR1 is SGHTA and CDR2 FQGNSA. For the CDR3, the DNA is TGTGCCAGCAGCTTATGGAGGGACAGAGGCTACGAGCAGTACTTC. It translates to CASSLWRDRGYEQYF.

The rearrangement joins TRBV30 to TRBJ1-3; no reliable D call. The CDR3 loop spans 14 amino acids. Trimming took off 3 bases at V and 3 bases at J, with 12 bases between the two ends. The germline V gene has CDR1 GTSNPN and CDR2 SVGIG (reference sequence). CDR3 coding DNA: TGTGCCTGGAGGCAACTGTCAAGTGGAAACACCATATATTTT. This translates into CAWRQLSSGNTIYF.